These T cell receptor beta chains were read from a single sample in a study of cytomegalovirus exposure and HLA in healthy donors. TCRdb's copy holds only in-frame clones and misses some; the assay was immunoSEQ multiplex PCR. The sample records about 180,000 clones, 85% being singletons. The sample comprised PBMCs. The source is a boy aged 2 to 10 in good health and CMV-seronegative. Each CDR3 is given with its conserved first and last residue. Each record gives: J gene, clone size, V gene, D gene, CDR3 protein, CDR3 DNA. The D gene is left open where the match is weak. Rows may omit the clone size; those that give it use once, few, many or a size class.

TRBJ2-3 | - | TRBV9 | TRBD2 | CASSVGGLAENTQYF | TGTGCCAGCAGCGTAGGTGGACTAGCGGAAAATACGCAGTATTTT
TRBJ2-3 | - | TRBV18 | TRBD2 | CASSPPREGPLNTQYF | TGTGCCAGCTCACCACCGCGGGAGGGCCCTTTAAATACGCAGTATTTT
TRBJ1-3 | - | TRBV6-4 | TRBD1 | CASSDLADRGWSSGNTIYF | TGTGCCAGCAGTGACTTAGCTGACAGGGGCTGGAGCTCTGGAAACACCATATATTTT
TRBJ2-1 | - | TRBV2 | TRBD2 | CASRFLAGGQVEQFF | TGTGCCAGCAGATTTTTAGCGGGGGGGCAGGTTGAGCAGTTCTTC
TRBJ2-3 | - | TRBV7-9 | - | CASSFKNPAADTQYF | TGTGCCAGCAGCTTTAAAAATCCGGCGGCAGATACGCAGTATTTT
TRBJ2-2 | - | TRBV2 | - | CATHKFTGELFF | TGTGCCACCCACAAGTTCACCGGGGAGCTGTTTTTT
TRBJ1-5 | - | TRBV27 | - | CASGPGRQEPQHF | TGTGCCAGCGGCCCTGGCAGGCAAGAGCCCCAGCATTTT
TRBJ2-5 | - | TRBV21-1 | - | CASSKKRPQGYQETQYF | TGTGCCAGCAGCAAAAAGAGGCCACAGGGTTATCAAGAGACCCAGTACTTC
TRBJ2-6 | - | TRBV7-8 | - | CASSLGRVPGANVLTF | TGTGCCAGCAGCTTAGGCAGGGTCCCTGGGGCCAACGTCCTGACTTTC
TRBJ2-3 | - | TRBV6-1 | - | CASRSTGLTDTQYF | TGTGCCAGCAGAAGTACAGGGCTCACAGATACGCAGTATTTT
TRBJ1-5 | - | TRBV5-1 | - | CASSSTVNEPQHF | TGCGCCAGCAGCTCGACAGTGAACGAGCCCCAGCATTTT
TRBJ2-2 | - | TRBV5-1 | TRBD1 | CASSLDRGPGELFF | TGCGCCAGCAGCTTGGACAGGGGGCCCGGGGAGCTGTTTTTT
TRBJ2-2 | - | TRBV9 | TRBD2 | CASGSGRYTGELFF | TGTGCCAGCGGAAGCGGGAGGTACACCGGGGAGCTGTTTTTT
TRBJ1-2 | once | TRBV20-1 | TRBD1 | CSAWTGDGYTF | TGCAGTGCATGGACAGGCGATGGCTACACCTTC
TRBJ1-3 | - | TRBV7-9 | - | CASSLGTAGNTIYF | TGTGCCAGCAGCTTAGGAACAGCTGGAAACACTATATATTTT
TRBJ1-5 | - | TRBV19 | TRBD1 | CASSRAGGQPQHF | TGTGCCAGTAGTCGGGCAGGGGGACAGCCCCAGCATTTT
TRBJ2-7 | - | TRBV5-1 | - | CASSLAAGLDEQYF | TGCGCCAGCAGCTTGGCCGCAGGGTTGGACGAGCAGTACTTC
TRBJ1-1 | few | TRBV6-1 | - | CASSAGAETEAFF | TGTGCCAGCAGCGCAGGGGCCGAGACTGAAGCTTTCTTT
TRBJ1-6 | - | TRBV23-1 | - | CASSPRDDNSPLHF | TGCGCCAGCAGTCCGCGGGATGATAATTCACCCCTCCACTTT
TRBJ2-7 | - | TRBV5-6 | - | CASSFNTYEQYF | TGTGCCAGCAGCTTTAATACTTACGAGCAGTACTTC
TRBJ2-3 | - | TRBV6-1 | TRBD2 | CASRTSGSTDTQYF | TGTGCCAGCAGGACTAGCGGGAGCACAGATACGCAGTATTTT
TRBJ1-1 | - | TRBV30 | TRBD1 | CARQDRQEAFF | TGTGCCCGGCAGGACAGGCAGGAAGCTTTCTTT
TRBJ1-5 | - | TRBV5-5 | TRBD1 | CASSLVGQGSQPQHF | TGTGCCAGCAGCTTGGTGGGACAGGGGAGTCAGCCCCAGCATTTT
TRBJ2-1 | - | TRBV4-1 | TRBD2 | CASSQTGLAEGYEQFF | TGCGCCAGCAGCCAAACCGGACTAGCGGAGGGGTATGAGCAGTTCTTC
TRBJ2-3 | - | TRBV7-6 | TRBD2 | CASRLGSGASTDTQYF | TGTGCCAGCAGACTAGGTAGCGGGGCTAGCACAGATACGCAGTATTTT
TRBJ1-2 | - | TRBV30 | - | CAWRPRDSYTF | TGTGCCTGGAGACCCCGGGACAGCTACACCTTC
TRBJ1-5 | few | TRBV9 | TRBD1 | CASTPGQGGQPQHF | TGTGCCAGCACACCCGGACAGGGCGGTCAGCCCCAGCATTTT
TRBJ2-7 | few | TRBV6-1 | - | CASSDTPGHLYEQYF | TGTGCCAGCAGCGACACCCCGGGACACCTCTACGAGCAGTACTTC
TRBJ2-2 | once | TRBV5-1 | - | CASRRENTGELFF | TGCGCCAGCAGGCGTGAGAACACCGGGGAGCTGTTTTTT
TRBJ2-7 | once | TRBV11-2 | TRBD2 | CASSFGLAGYEQYF | TGTGCCAGCAGCTTCGGACTAGCGGGATACGAGCAGTACTTC
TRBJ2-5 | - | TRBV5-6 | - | CASSTGPQETQYF | TGTGCCAGCAGTACAGGGCCCCAAGAGACCCAGTACTTC
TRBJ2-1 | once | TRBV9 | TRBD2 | CASSAPGVAGSSEQFF | TGTGCCAGCAGCGCCCCCGGGGTAGCGGGGAGTAGTGAGCAGTTCTTC